This T cell receptor (beta chain) was found in a study of blood T cell repertoires in COVID-19. The wider study: Acute and convalescent COVID-19 specimens originated in the United States, Italy and Spain. T cells, B-cell-depleted T cells, or PBMCs provided the cDNA or gDNA that served as material.

How the authors handled the data: How many nucleated cells were present was estimated from reference gene primer amplification. The method was immunoSEQ multiplex PCR; TCRdb's version includes in-frame clones alone and lacks a portion of them. D and trimming come from the DNA, and the V and J calls and clone size come from that table. The table includes tens of thousands of clones, 80% detected once. Trimming stripped 1 base from V and 0 bases from J, with 8 bases between. CDR3 size: 15 residues. Germline CDR1 reads LGHDT; CDR2 reads YNNKEL (reference sequence). The gene calls are TRBV3-1 (or the pseudogene TRBV3-2) and TRBJ2-3; D not resolved. The TCR originated in a human donor in a cohort sampled during active COVID-19. Sequenced input: peripheral blood. The CDR3 here is CASSQAITSTDTQYF. The CDR3 DNA reads TGTGCCAGCAGCCAAGCCATTACTAGCACAGATACGCAGTATTTT.